The clone carrying this T cell receptor beta chain was recorded a few times. This specimen belongs to a study of early T cells in non-severe SARS-CoV-2 infection. Each cDNA molecule carried a unique molecular identifier. TCRdb analysed the 5' RACE reads with MiXCR anew, one entry per CDR3 protein. The sample shows 40,000 to 65,000 distinct CDR3 sequences, approximately 8% of them seen only once. CDR3 length equals 15 residues. With 5 bases removed from V and 7 bases from J, the gap between germline ends came to 20 bases. Germline CDR1 reads MNHEY; CDR2 reads SMNVEV (reference sequence). The sample comprised whole blood. The chain uses TRBV27 and TRBJ1-2; D is perhaps TRBD1 (5 bases). This clonotype was obtained from an adult who was a healthcare worker with PCR-confirmed SARS-CoV-2 infection or an uninfected control (not recorded which). CDR3 DNA: TGTGCCAGCAGTACAAAGTCCGGGACCCCTATTGGCTACACCTTC. This encodes CASSTKSGTPIGYTF.